Listed here are 10 T cell receptor beta chains from one sample, sequenced in a study of shared clonotypes between healthy human individuals. Assay: immunoSEQ multiplex PCR; the TCRdb copy retains only in-frame clones and omits some. The repertoire holds some 2.1 million clones, around 93% seen once, with 1.5% to 2% in the top ten. CD8 cells regarded as naive lacked CD45RO, were positively chosen for CCR7, and omitted terminally differentiated effector memory CD45RA+ cells. Sequencing input: naive CD8+ T cells from PBMCs. The receptors were sampled from a man younger than 35 in good health. Some clones in this sample may be carry-over from other donors' samples.

V usage is TRBV27 and J usage is TRBJ2-7, with a weak D call TRBD2 (6 bases). The V end was cut by 1 base, the J end by 7 bases, with 17 bases between. The germline V gene encodes CDR1 MNHEY and CDR2 SMNVEV (reference sequence). There are 15 residues in the CDR3. For the CDR3, the DNA is TGTGCCAGCAGTTTATTGAGGGGACTCCTGGAGGAGCAGTACTTC. Translating it yields CASSLLRGLLEEQYF.

This sequence joins TRBV6-6 and TRBJ2-2, with D unresolved. Trimming cost V 4 bases and J 2 bases, with 2 bases left between them. The CDR3 sequence is 12 residues long. Germline CDR1 is MNHNY and CDR2 is SVGAGI (reference sequence). CDR3 sequence: CASSLNTGELFF. DNA of the CDR3: TGTGCCAGCAGTTTAAACACCGGGGAGCTGTTTTTT.

The chain links TRBV9 to TRBJ1-1; no clear D. Germline V gene lookup returns CDR1 SGDLS and CDR2 YYNGEE. V was shortened by 3 bases and J by 7 bases, with 13 bases between the two germline ends. CDR3 length: 13 amino acids. The CDR3 DNA is TGTGCCAGCAGCGCGGGTAACACCCATGAAGCTTTCTTT. This gives the protein CASSAGNTHEAFF.

This CDR3 reads CASSVGSGSLYEQYF. CDR3 in DNA: TGTGCCAGCAGTGTAGGGAGCGGGAGTCTATACGAGCAGTACTTC. This chain connects TRBV2 to TRBJ2-7; 8 bases line up with TRBD2. V gave up 4 bases and J gave up 4 bases; unmatched junction bases: 9. The CDR3 loop spans 15 amino acids. Germline V CDR1 and CDR2: SNHLY, FYNNEI.

Here the CDR3 DNA reads TGTGCCAGCAGCTTAGCCGGGACAGAAAACACAGATACGCAGTATTTT. Translation gives CASSLAGTENTDTQYF. This sequence joins TRBV5-6 and TRBJ2-3; TRBD1 matches at 7 bases. Germline CDR1 SGHDT, CDR2 YYEEEE. V was pared by 2 bases and J by 2 bases, with 8 bases of the junction left unmatched. The CDR3 has 16 amino acids.

This clone was picked up one time. The chain uses TRBV4-2 and TRBJ1-2; D ambiguous. This CDR3 spans 15 amino acids. CDR1 is LGHNA and CDR2 is YNFKEQ in the germline V gene. The V end lost 0 bases, the J end lost 4 bases, and 12 bases lay between the germline ends. The CDR3 region has the DNA TGTGCCAGCAGCCAAGATCGGGCAGCACTCTATGGCTACACCTTC. Its protein is CASSQDRAALYGYTF.

A single count supports this clone. The J gene is TRBJ1-1, the V gene TRBV5-6; unclear D gene. Trimming left V 0 bases short and J 7 bases short, with 10 bases between. Germline V CDR1 and CDR2: SGHDT, YYEEEE. This CDR3 has 13 residues. CDR3 DNA sequence: TGTGCCAGCAGCTTGGCGGGCCAAAATGAAGCTTTCTTT. Residues: CASSLAGQNEAFF.

The chain joins TRBV29-1 to TRBJ1-2; tentative D call: TRBD1 (5 bases). Germline CDR1 SQVTM, CDR2 ANQGSEA. This CDR3 comprises 14 residues. The ends were cut back, 4 bases at V and 2 bases at J, with 14 bases in the middle. The CDR3 nucleotides read TGCAGCGTTGTCGGGGGGGAAGTCAACTATGGCTACACCTTC. It codes for CSVVGGEVNYGYTF.

With respect to this clone: Other DNA sequences of this sample code for an identical CDR3. The chain is built from TRBV10-3 and TRBJ2-2; 11 bases align to TRBD1. The CDR3 loop spans 15 amino acids. Germline CDR1 reads ENHRY; CDR2 reads SYGVKD. Trimming took 3 bases from V and 5 from J; bases not matched to a gene: 2. CDR3 sequence: CAISDGTGGTGELFF. CDR3 nucleotides: TGTGCCATCAGTGATGGGACAGGGGGAACCGGGGAGCTGTTTTTT.

The V and J genes are TRBV28 and TRBJ2-7; 7 bases are a match to TRBD1. The length of the CDR3 is 12 residues. With 7 bases clipped from V and 4 bases from J, the junction kept 4 bases outside the gene matches. Germline V CDR1 and CDR2: MDHEN, SYDVKM. As DNA, the CDR3 is TGTGCCAGCAAGGGCAGGGGGTACGAGCAGTACTTC. Encoded protein: CASKGRGYEQYF.